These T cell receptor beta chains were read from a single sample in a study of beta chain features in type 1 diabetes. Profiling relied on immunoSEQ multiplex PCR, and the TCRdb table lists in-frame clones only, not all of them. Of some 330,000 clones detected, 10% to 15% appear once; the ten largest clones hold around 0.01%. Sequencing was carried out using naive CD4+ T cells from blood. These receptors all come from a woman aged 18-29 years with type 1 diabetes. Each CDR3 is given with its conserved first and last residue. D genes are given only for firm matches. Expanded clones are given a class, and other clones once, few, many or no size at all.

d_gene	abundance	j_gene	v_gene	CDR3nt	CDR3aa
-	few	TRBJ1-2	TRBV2	TGTGCCAGCAGGGGACGGGGGGCTACGTTCTATGGCTACACCTTC	CASRGRGATFYGYTF
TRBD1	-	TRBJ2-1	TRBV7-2	TGTGCCAGCAGCCCGGGACAGGGGTCCTACAATGAGCAGTTCTTC	CASSPGQGSYNEQFF
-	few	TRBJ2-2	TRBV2	TGTGCCAGCGGTTGGGGGGGCCCCGGGGAGCTGTTTTTT	CASGWGGPGELFF
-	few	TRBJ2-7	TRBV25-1	TGTGCCAGCAGTGATGGTAGGCGGGGCTACGAGCAGTACTTC	CASSDGRRGYEQYF
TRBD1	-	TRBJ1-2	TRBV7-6	TGTGCCAGCAGTTCCTTGGACAGGGAGGGGGGTGGCTACACCTTC	CASSSLDREGGGYTF
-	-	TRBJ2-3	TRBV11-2	TGTGCCAGCAGCTTAGACTCGGCAGGGCCAGATACGCAGTATTTT	CASSLDSAGPDTQYF
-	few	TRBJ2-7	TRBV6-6	TGTGCCAGCAGTTACAGCGGGTTTCGGTACTTC	CASSYSGFRYF
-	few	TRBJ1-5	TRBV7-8	TGTGCCAGCAGCGAGCTCAATCAGCCCCAGCATTTT	CASSELNQPQHF
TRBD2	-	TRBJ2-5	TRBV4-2	TGTGCCAGCAGCCAACTGACTAGCGGGGGATCCAGGGCCCAAGAGACCCAGTACTTC	CASSQLTSGGSRAQETQYF
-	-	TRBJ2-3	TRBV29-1	TGCAGCGTTGTGGGAGGGGGGTTCGGAGGCACAGATACGCAGTATTTT	CSVVGGGFGGTDTQYF
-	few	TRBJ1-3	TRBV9	TGTGCCAGCAGCGCGATCGGCTCTGGAAACACCATATATTTT	CASSAIGSGNTIYF
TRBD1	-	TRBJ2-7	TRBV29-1	TGCAGCGTTGAGGGTGGACAGGGCTATTCCTACGAGCAGTACTTC	CSVEGGQGYSYEQYF
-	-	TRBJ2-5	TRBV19	TGTGCCAGTAGTGCGTATAGTACGGAGACCCAGTACTTC	CASSAYSTETQYF
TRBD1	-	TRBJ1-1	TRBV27	TGTGCCAGCAGTTTAGCCGACAGGGGATCTACTGAAGCTTTCTTT	CASSLADRGSTEAFF
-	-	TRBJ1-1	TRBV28	TGTGCCAGCAGTTTATCCGGGGGGCTCGGCACTGAAGCTTTCTTT	CASSLSGGLGTEAFF
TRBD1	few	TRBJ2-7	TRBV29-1	TGCAGCGCGTCGGGGACAGGGGGCGTCTACGAGCAGTACTTC	CSASGTGGVYEQYF
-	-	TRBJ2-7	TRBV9	TGTGCCAGCAGCGTAGCGGAGGGGAGCTCCTACGAGCAGTACTTC	CASSVAEGSSYEQYF
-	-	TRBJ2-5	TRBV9	TGTGCCAGCAGCGTAGGGGGGCCTCACGTGGGAGAGACCCAGTACTTC	CASSVGGPHVGETQYF
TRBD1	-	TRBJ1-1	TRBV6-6	TGTGCCAGCAGTGCCAACAGGGGTGAAGCTTTCTTT	CASSANRGEAFF
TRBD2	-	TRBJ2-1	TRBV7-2	TGTGCCAGCAGCTTAGAGCGGGGGGCCTACAATGAGCAGTTCTTC	CASSLERGAYNEQFF
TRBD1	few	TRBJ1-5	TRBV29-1	TGCAGCGCAAAGACAGGGGCAGCTCAGCCCCAGCATTTT	CSAKTGAAQPQHF
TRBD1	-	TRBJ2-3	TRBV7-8	TGTGCCAGCAGCTTAGTCAGGGGGACCGTCCGGGGAGATACGCAGTATTTT	CASSLVRGTVRGDTQYF
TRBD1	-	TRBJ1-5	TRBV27	TGTGCCAGCAGGGGACAGGGGAGATTGGGGGGTCAGCCCCAGCATTTT	CASRGQGRLGGQPQHF
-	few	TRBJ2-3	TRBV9	TGTGCCAGCAGCGTATTTCCAGGCACAGATACGCAGTATTTT	CASSVFPGTDTQYF
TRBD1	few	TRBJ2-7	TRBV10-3	TGTGCCATCAGCCGACAGGGGGGAGACGAGCAGTACTTC	CAISRQGGDEQYF
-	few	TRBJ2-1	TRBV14	TGTGCCAGCAGCCGCGACAGTTTTAGCTCCTACAATGAGCAGTTCTTC	CASSRDSFSSYNEQFF